This T cell receptor beta chain stems from a study of blood T cell repertoires in COVID-19 (dated by TCRdb to 2020 to 2022). Concerning the study at large: Collaborator samples came from the United States, Italy and Spain and covered acute and convalescent phases of COVID-19. The material from the prospective study consisted of cDNA or gDNA derived from T cells, B-cell-depleted T cells, or PBMCs. The dataset comprised deeply sampled blood TCRbeta repertoires from subjects exposed to, actively infected with, or recovered from COVID-19. The repertoires were made available in a free public database intended to serve as a resource for research on the immune response to SARS-CoV-2. Samples came from the ongoing ImmuneRACE study (first 160 participants) plus 1,254 subjects from 6 global collaborators. Sample metadata almost always included a de-identified subject ID, COVID-19 status, age in years and sex. HLA class I and class II types, where available, came from metadata supplied by the sample provider rather than from assay-based typing. The study at large found these results: Clinical and demographic metadata were provided uncurated, with the amount varying by source and participant.

Relative to germline, V is 4 bases shorter and J is 0 bases shorter, with 14 bases between their ends. Reading from cysteine to phenylalanine, the CDR3 counts 15 amino acids. The entry retains the CDR3 DNA only, 45 bases that are in frame from base 1. Per the germline V gene, SGHRS is the CDR1 and YFSETQ is the CDR2. Regarding this clone: Its antigen specificity is not known. It has no much larger one-base neighbor in the sample; base qualities were not kept.

TCRbeta CDR3 regions were amplified from genomic DNA using the immunoSEQ Assay, a bias-controlled multiplex PCR. The original pipeline was this. The number of nucleated cells in each sample was estimated from the amplification of reference gene primers within the assay. Sequence reads were collapsed and filtered to measure the absolute abundance of every unique TCRbeta CDR3 rearrangement. Productive Simpson clonality was computed per sample as the square root of Simpson's diversity index over productive rearrangements. TCRdb stores this immuneACCESS table with in-frame sequences only. Part of the clones is absent; in the studies checked, under half of the shortfall reflects unresolved V genes, and no reason is known for the rest. V and J calls and clone size are copied from that table; D and trimming were computed from the DNA. The sample table lists roughly 180,000 clones, around 81% of them with a count of one. The ten top clones hold 11% of the sample.

One collaborating source in Seattle enrolled patients during active infection and followed them longitudinally through the course of disease. Each collaborating institution followed its own protocols to collect whole blood in K2EDTA tubes. For TCRbeta analysis, collaborators shipped samples as frozen whole blood, isolated PBMCs, or DNA extracted from either of those sample types. Recombination joined TRBV5-1 with TRBJ2-7; perhaps TRBD1 is the D gene, with 6 bases matching. Sequencing was performed on peripheral blood. The receptor's source is a middle-aged woman with COVID-19, enrolled during active disease. This receptor has the CDR3 CASSLGHSSSYEQYF. The nucleotide sequence reads TGCGCCAGCAGCCTGGGACATTCGAGCTCCTACGAGCAGTACTTC.